The source of this TCR beta chain is a study of blood T cell repertoires in COVID-19. Study as a whole: COVID-19 samples, acute and convalescent, were from the United States, Italy and Spain.

Trimming stripped 2 bases from V and 5 bases from J, with 12 bases between. Germline values: CDR1 MGHDK, CDR2 SYGVNS. The CDR3 sequence is 14 residues long. The data were produced by immunoSEQ multiplex PCR, yet TCRdb's version contains in-frame clones alone and is incomplete. Here the sample spans about 120,000 clones, around 76% being singletons. This clonotype was sampled from a woman aged 80 or older with acute or convalescent COVID-19. Specimen: peripheral blood. The chain has TRBV25-1 and TRBJ2-5, with D tentatively TRBD1 (6 bases). The CDR3, as DNA: TGTGCCAGCAGTGAAAGCCAGGGGATCGAGACCCAGTACTTC. It is translated as CASSESQGIETQYF.